The sequence of this T cell receptor (beta chain) was determined in a study of cytomegalovirus exposure and HLA in healthy donors. Across the study: Early release data held around 82 million unique TCRs from HLA-typed donors.

Study-wide results and caveats: With later analysis, a missense DCLRE1C variant became linked to TCR beta V- and J-gene trimming. The classifier, whose performance was assessed in both the original and validation cohorts, reportedly diagnosed cytomegalovirus status with high specificity and sensitivity. Most of the CMV-associated TCR beta chains (in a later analysis) appeared to be HLA-restricted.

The PCR was carried out with 60 Vbeta primers and 13 Jbeta primers. Generated by immunoSEQ multiplex PCR, the TCRdb table keeps only in-frame clones and is missing some. The repertoire holds about 200,000 clones, 79% seen once, with over 1.5% in the top ten. Remarks on this clone: What it recognizes is unknown.

The length of the CDR3 is 15 residues. Looked up from germline, CDR1 is SGDLS and CDR2 is YYNGEE. V was clipped by 1 base and J by 0 bases; unmatched bases: 1. The J gene is TRBJ2-3, the V gene TRBV9; 8 nucleotides line up with TRBD1. This clonotype originated in a girl under 18 in good health and CMV-seropositive. The specimen sequenced was PBMCs. Here the CDR3 DNA reads TGTGCCAGCAGCGTACAGGGGGCGAGCACAGATACGCAGTATTTT. It yields the protein CASSVQGASTDTQYF.